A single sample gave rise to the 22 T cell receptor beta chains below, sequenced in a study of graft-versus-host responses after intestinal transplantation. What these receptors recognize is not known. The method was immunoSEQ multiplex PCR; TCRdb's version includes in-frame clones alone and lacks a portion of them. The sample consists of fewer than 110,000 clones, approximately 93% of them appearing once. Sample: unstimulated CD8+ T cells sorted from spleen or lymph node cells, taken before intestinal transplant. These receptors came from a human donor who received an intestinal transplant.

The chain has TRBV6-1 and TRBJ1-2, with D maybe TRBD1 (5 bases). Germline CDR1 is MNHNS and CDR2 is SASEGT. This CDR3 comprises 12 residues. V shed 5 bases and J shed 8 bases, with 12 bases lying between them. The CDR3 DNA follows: TGTGCCAGCAGTTATTCGGGGACCGGCTACACCTTC. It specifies CASSYSGTGYTF.

The DNA for the CDR3 is TGTGCCAGCAGTTATGGGAGGGGCCAAGAGACCCAGTACTTC. Translation gives CASSYGRGQETQYF. The chain carries TRBV6-5 and TRBJ2-5, with 7 nucleotides matching TRBD2. CDR1 is MNHEY and CDR2 is SVGAGI in the germline V gene. With V trimmed by 3 bases and J by 1 base, 2 bases remained unmatched. This CDR3 is 14 amino acids long.

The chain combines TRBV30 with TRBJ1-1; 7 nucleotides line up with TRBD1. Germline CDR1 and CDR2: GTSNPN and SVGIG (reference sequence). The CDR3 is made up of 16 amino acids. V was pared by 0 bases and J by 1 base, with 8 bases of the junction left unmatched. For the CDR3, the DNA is TGTGCCTGGAGTGTAAACCTAGGGACAGAGAACACTGAAGCTTTCTTT. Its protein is CAWSVNLGTENTEAFF.

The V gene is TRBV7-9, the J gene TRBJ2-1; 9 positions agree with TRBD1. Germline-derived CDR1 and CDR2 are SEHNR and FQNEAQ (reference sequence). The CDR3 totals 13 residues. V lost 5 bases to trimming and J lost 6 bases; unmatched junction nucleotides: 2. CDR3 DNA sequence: TGTGCCAGCAGCCCGACAGGGGGCAATGAGCAGTTCTTC. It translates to CASSPTGGNEQFF.

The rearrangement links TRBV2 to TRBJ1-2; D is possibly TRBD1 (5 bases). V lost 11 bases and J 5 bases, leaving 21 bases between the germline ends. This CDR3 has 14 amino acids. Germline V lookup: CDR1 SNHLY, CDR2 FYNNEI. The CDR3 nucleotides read TGTGCCCAGCTGACGAGTTCCGGGACGTATGGCTACACCTTC. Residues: CAQLTSSGTYGYTF. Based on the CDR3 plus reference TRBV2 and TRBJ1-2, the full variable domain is EPEVTQTPSHQVTQMGQEVILRCVPISNHLYFYWYRQILGQKVEFLVSFYNNEISEKSEIFDDQFSVERPDGSNFTLKIRSTKLEDSAMYFCAQLTSSGTYGYTFGSGTRLTVV.

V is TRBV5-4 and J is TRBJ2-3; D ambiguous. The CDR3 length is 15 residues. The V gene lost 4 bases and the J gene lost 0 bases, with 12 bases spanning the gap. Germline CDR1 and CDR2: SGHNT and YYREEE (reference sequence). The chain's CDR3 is CASSKDGRSTDTQYF. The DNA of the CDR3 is TGTGCCAGCAGCAAAGATGGCCGGAGCACAGATACGCAGTATTTT.

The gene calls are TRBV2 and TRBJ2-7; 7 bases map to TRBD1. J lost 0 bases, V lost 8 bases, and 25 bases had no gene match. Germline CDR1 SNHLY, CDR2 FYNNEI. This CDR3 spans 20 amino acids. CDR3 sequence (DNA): TGTGCCAGCGAAGGGGTACGCGAACAGGGGAACGGCGTAACCTCCTACGAGCAGTACTTC. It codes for CASEGVREQGNGVTSYEQYF.

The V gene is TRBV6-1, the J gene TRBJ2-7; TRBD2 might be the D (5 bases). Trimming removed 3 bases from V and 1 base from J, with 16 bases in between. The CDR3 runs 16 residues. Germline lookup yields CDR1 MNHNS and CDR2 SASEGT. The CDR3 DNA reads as TGTGCCAGCAGTGAGCTCCGGCTTGGAGGATCCTACGAGCAGTACTTC. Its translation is CASSELRLGGSYEQYF.

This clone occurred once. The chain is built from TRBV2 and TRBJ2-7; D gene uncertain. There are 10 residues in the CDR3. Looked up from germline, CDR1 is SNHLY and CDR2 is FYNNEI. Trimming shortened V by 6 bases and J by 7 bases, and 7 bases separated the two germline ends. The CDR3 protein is CASRGGEQYF. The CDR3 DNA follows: TGTGCCAGCAGGGGTGGGGAGCAGTACTTC.

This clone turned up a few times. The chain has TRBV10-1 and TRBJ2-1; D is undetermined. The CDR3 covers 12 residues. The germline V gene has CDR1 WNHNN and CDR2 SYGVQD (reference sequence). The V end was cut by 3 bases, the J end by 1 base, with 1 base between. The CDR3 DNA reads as TGCGCCAGCAGTGAATCCTACAATGAGCAGTTCTTC. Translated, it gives CASSESYNEQFF.

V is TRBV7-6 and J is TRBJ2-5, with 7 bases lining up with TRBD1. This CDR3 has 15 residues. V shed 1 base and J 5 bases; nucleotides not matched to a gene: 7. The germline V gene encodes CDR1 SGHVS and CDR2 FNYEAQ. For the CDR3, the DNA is TGTGCCAGCAGCTTAGAACCCAGGGGGTGGGAGACCCAGTACTTC. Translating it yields CASSLEPRGWETQYF.

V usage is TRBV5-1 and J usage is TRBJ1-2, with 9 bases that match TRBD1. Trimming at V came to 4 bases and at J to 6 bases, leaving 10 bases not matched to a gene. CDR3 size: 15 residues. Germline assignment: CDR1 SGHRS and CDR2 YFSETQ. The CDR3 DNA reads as TGCGCCAGCAGCGATACAGGGGGCTTGTTCCATGGCTACACCTTC. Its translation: CASSDTGGLFHGYTF.

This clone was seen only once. For the CDR3, the DNA is TGTGCCAGCAGTTACATAGGGGGGGTCGACGAGCAGTACTTC. Protein: CASSYIGGVDEQYF. The chain has TRBV6-6 and TRBJ2-7; D might be TRBD2 (7 bases). V lost 2 bases, J lost 5 bases, and 13 bases lay in between. The CDR3 is 14 amino acids. CDR1 is MNHNY and CDR2 is SVGAGI in the germline V gene (reference sequence).

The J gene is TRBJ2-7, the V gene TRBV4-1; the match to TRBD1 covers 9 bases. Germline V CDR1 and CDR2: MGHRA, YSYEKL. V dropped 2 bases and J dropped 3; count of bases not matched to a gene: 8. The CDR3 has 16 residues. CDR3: CASSQLHPGQGYEQYF. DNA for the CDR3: TGCGCCAGCAGCCAACTCCACCCGGGACAGGGCTACGAGCAGTACTTC.

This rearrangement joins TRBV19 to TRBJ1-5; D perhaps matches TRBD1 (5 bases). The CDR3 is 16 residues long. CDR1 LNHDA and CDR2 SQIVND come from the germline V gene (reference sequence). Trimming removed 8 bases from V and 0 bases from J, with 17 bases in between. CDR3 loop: CASERGGVYSNQPQHF. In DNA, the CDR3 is TGTGCCAGTGAACGGGGGGGGGTATATAGCAATCAGCCCCAGCATTTT.

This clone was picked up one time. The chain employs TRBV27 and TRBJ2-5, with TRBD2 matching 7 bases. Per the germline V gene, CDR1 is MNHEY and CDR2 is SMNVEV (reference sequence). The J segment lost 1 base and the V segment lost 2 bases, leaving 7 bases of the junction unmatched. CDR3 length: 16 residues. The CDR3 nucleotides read TGTGCCAGCAGTTTAAGTCCCGGGACTACCCAAGAGACCCAGTACTTC. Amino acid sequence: CASSLSPGTTQETQYF.

As DNA, the CDR3 is TGTGCCAGCAGCCAACAGCGGGCAGTAGAGACCCAGTACTTC. It translates to CASSQQRAVETQYF. The V and J genes are TRBV7-9 and TRBJ2-5; D possibly corresponds to TRBD2 (6 bases). Trimming cost V 5 bases and J 4 bases, with 14 bases left between them. The CDR3 totals 14 residues. In germline, CDR1 is SEHNR, CDR2 FQNEAQ (reference sequence). Using reference TRBV7-9 and TRBJ2-5 for the parts outside the CDR3, the full variable domain is DTGVSQNPRHKITKRGQNVTFRCDPISEHNRLYWYRQTLGQGPEFLTYFQNEAQLEKSRLLSDRFSAERPKGSFSTLEIQRTEQGDSAMYLCASSQQRAVETQYFGPGTRLLVL.

In DNA, the CDR3 is TGTGCCAGCAGCTCCCTGACAGCGAACACTGAAGCTTTCTTT. This sequence encodes CASSSLTANTEAFF. The chain carries TRBV6-1 and TRBJ1-1; D may be TRBD1 (5 bases). Germline CDR1 and CDR2: MNHNS and SASEGT. Trimming removed 6 bases from V and 1 base from J, with 12 bases in between. The CDR3 is 14 residues long.

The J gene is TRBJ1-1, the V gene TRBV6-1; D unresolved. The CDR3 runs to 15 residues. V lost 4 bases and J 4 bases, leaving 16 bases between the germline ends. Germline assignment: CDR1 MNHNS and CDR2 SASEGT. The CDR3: CASSATYGKRTEAFF. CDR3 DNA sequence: TGTGCCAGCAGTGCTACTTATGGGAAGCGCACTGAAGCTTTCTTT.

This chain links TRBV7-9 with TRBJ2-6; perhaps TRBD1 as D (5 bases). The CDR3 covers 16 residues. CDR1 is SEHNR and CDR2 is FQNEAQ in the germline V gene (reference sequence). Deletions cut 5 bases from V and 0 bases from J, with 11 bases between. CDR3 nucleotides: TGTGCCAGCAGCCAACAGGAGAGCTCTGGGGCCAACGTCCTGACTTTC. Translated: CASSQQESSGANVLTF.

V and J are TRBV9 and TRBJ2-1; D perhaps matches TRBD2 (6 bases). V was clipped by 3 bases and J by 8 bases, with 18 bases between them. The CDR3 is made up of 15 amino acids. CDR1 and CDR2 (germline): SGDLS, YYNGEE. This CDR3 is CASSALGTSGDEQFF. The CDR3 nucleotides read TGTGCCAGCAGCGCACTCGGGACTTCTGGGGATGAGCAGTTCTTC.

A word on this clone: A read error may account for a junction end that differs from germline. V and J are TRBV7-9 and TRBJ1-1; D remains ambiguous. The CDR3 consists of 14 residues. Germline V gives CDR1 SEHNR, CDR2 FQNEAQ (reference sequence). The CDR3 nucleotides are TGTGCCAGCAGCCACGACACGGGGAACCCTGAAGCTTTCTTT. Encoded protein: CASSHDTGNPEAFF. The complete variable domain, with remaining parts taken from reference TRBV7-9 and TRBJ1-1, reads DTGVSQNPRHKITKRGQNVTFRCDPISEHNRLYWYRQTLGQGPEFLTYFQNEAQLEKSRLLSDRFSAERPKGSFSTLEIQRTEQGDSAMYLCASSHDTGNPEAFFGQGTRLTVV.